This T cell receptor beta chain comes out of a study of T-cell memory formation after mild COVID-19. Study results and limitations: Clones shrinking from day 15 to 85 showed even CD4/CD8 mixes; later expanders tilted CD4+. Contracting CD4+ clones lay largely in CM and EM, with CD8+ ones residing in EMRA.

TCRdb ran MiXCR on the 5' RACE reads and lists one entry per CDR3 protein. The table includes fewer than 650,000 distinct CDR3 sequences, 20% to 25% detected once. Note on this clonotype: Its antigen remains unknown.

The CDR3 is 13 amino acids. V was shortened by 2 bases and J by 6 bases, with 9 bases between the two germline ends. The sequencing sample was made of PBMCs or a T cell subset sorted from them (not recorded which). The receptor's source is an adult woman who had mild COVID-19 (a few samples of this study predate the infection). Cell type and time point are not known. The chain recombines TRBV12-3 or TRBV12-4 with TRBJ2-3; no clear D. The CDR3 reads CASSLKRADTQYF. The CDR3 DNA is TGTGCCAGCAGTTTAAAGAGAGCCGATACGCAGTATTTT.